This TCR beta chain is from a study of blood T cells in healthy people across ages. Looking at the study overall: Researchers report that template switching captured about one barcoded beta molecule per two T cells.

Each sample gave at least 6 million isolated PBMCs. Total RNA extracted from each sample amounted to at least 6 micrograms. A J-beta primer mix and a sample-barcoded 5' primer were used in a second PCR of about 7 to 12 cycles. Every cDNA molecule bore a tag from a template-switch adaptor containing 12 random nucleotides. TCRdb fed the 5' RACE reads into MiXCR, producing one record per CDR3 protein. The sample yields 730,000 or so distinct CDR3 sequences, 40% to 45% seen once. Sequenced sample: blood. The source of this sequence is an older woman in good health.

CDR3: CASSAEEWDTQYF. CDR3 DNA sequence: TGTGCCAGCAGTGCGGAAGAGTGGGATACGCAGTATTTT. V and J are TRBV2 and TRBJ2-3; D is undetermined. There are 13 residues in the CDR3. CDR1 and CDR2 (germline): SNHLY, FYNNEI. V lost 4 bases to trimming and J lost 6 bases, with 11 bases between them.